This TCR beta chain was recorded in a study of blood T cell repertoires in COVID-19. At the level of the study: Samples taken during acute and convalescent COVID-19 were collected in the United States, Italy and Spain.

In the source study's methods: Quantification of nucleated cells was approximated via reference gene primer amplification. TCRdb's copy holds only in-frame clones and misses some; the assay was immunoSEQ multiplex PCR. V, J and clone size were drawn from that table, and D and trimming were deduced from the DNA. The sample consists of some 100,000 clones, approximately 87% of them appearing once. The length of the CDR3 is 14 residues. The germline V and J ends were trimmed by 9 bases and 4 bases, with 19 bases remaining between them. CDR1 is LNHDA, CDR2 SQIVND, per germline (reference sequence). This clone was observed a handful of times.

What was sequenced was peripheral blood. This rearrangement joins TRBV19 to TRBJ2-7, with a possible D match to TRBD1 (5 bases). This clonotype was sampled from a woman aged 60-75 years with acute or convalescent COVID-19. The CDR3 protein is CASHPGHRPYEQYF. The CDR3 region has the DNA TGTGCCAGCCACCCCGGACATAGACCGTACGAGCAGTACTTC. Full variable domain (rest looked up from reference TRBV19 and TRBJ2-7): DGGITQSPKYLFRKEGQNVTLSCEQNLNHDAMYWYRQDPGQGLRLIYYSQIVNDFQKGDIAEGYSVSREKKESFPLTVTSAQKNPTAFYLCASHPGHRPYEQYFGPGTRLTVT.